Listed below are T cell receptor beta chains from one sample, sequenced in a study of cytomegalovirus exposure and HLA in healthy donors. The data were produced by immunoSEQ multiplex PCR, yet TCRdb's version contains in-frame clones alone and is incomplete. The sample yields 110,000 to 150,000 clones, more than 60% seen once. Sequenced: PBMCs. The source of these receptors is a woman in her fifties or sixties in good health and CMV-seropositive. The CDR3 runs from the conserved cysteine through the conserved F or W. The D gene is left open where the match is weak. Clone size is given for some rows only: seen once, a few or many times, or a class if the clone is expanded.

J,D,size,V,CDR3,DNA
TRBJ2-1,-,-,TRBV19,CASNTAPVYEQFF,TGTGCCAGTAATACAGCTCCGGTCTATGAGCAGTTCTTC
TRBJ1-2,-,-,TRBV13,CASSGRQNNYGYTF,TGTGCCAGCAGCGGCCGACAGAATAACTATGGCTACACCTTC
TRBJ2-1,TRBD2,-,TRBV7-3,CASSSRPRGGRYNEQFF,TGTGCCAGCAGCTCCCGTCCCCGGGGGGGTAGATACAATGAGCAGTTCTTC
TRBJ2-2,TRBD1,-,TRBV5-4,CASSPNTGGEGTGELFF,TGTGCCAGCAGCCCAAATACAGGGGGTGAGGGAACCGGGGAGCTGTTTTTT
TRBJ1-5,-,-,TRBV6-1,CASSERGFSNQPQHF,TGTGCCAGCAGTGAAAGAGGGTTTAGCAATCAGCCCCAGCATTTT
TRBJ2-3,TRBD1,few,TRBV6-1,CASSESLWTGGFTDTQYF,TGTGCCAGCAGTGAATCTCTTTGGACAGGGGGGTTCACAGATACGCAGTATTTT
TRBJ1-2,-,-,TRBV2,CAILGRAANYGYTF,TGTGCCATCCTGGGGAGGGCCGCTAACTATGGCTACACCTTC
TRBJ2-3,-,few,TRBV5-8,CASTTWRMGDTQYF,TGTGCCAGCACAACGTGGAGAATGGGAGATACGCAGTATTTT
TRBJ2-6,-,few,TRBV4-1,CASSQDSDTGANVLTF,TGCGCCAGCAGCCAAGATTCGGACACGGGGGCCAACGTCCTGACTTTC
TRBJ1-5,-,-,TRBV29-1,CSVGHLNQPQHF,TGCAGCGTAGGACACTTGAATCAGCCCCAGCATTTT
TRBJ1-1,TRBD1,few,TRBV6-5,CASSEQRGQEAFF,TGTGCCAGCAGTGAACAACGGGGACAGGAAGCTTTCTTT
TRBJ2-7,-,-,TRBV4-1,CASSQDGESIYGEQYF,TGCGCCAGCAGCCAAGATGGAGAGAGCATCTACGGAGAGCAGTACTTC
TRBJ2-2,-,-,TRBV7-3,CASSLIGGRNTGELFF,TGTGCCAGCAGCCTTATCGGGGGAAGGAACACCGGGGAGCTGTTTTTT
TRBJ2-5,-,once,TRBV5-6,CASSLAGGGRETQYF,TGTGCCAGCAGCTTGGCCGGTGGGGGCAGAGAGACCCAGTACTTC
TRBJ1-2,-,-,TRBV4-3,CASSPRAVGGNYGYTF,TGCGCCAGCAGCCCACGCGCAGTGGGAGGGAACTATGGCTACACCTTC
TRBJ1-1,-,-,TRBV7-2,CASRQQVNTEAFF,TGTGCCAGCAGGCAACAGGTAAACACTGAAGCTTTCTTT
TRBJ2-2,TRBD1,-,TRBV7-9,CASGYWDRRTGELFF,TGTGCCAGCGGATATTGGGACAGGCGCACCGGGGAGCTGTTTTTT
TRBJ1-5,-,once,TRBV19,CASGDSGHQPQHF,TGTGCCAGTGGTGACAGCGGGCATCAGCCCCAGCATTTT
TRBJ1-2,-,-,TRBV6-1,CASSEQGENYGYTF,TGTGCCAGCAGTGAGCAGGGCGAGAACTATGGCTACACCTTC
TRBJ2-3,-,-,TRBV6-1,CASSEDRVLDTQYF,TGTGCCAGCAGTGAAGACAGGGTTCTAGATACGCAGTATTTT
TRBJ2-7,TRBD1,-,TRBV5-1,CASSSGTGNYEQYF,TGCGCCAGCAGCTCGGGGACAGGAAACTACGAGCAGTACTTC
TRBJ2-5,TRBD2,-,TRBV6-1,CASSEEAGGAETQYF,TGTGCCAGCAGTGAAGAGGCGGGGGGGGCAGAGACCCAGTACTTC
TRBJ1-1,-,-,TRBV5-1,CASSLMGGTEAFF,TGCGCCAGCAGCTTGATGGGGGGGACTGAAGCTTTCTTT
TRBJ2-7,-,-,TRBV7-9,CSSSFGSGAASYEQYF,TGTTCCAGCAGCTTCGGAAGTGGGGCGGCCTCCTACGAGCAGTACTTC
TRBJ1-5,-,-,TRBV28,CASKGQINQPQHF,TGTGCCAGCAAGGGGCAAATTAATCAGCCCCAGCATTTT
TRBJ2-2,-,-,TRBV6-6,CASTTGLNTGELFF,TGTGCCAGCACCACCGGGTTGAACACCGGGGAGCTGTTTTTT
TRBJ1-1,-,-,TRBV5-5,CASSLGMGGHEAFF,TGTGCCAGCAGCTTGGGGATGGGAGGACATGAAGCTTTCTTT
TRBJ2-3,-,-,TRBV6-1,CASSQSTGSTDTQYF,TGTGCCAGCAGTCAAAGCACAGGATCCACAGATACGCAGTATTTT
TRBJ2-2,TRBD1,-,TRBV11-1,CASSFGQGLSGELFF,TGTGCCAGCAGCTTTGGACAGGGCCTGTCCGGGGAGCTGTTTTTT
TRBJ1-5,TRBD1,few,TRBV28,CASSLGQGFRQPQHF,TGTGCCAGCAGTCTAGGACAGGGTTTCCGACAGCCCCAGCATTTT
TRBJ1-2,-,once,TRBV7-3,CASSILRDPYGYTF,TGTGCCAGCAGTATCCTCCGGGATCCCTATGGCTACACCTTC
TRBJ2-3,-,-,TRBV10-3,CAISDGWASTQSTDTQYF,TGTGCCATCAGTGACGGGTGGGCTAGCACACAAAGCACAGATACGCAGTATTTT
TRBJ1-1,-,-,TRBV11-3,CASSLSGTEAFF,TGTGCCAGCAGCTTAAGCGGGACTGAAGCTTTCTTT
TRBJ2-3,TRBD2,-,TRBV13,CASSLSGLAGLDTQYF,TGTGCCAGCAGCTTAAGCGGACTAGCGGGGTTAGATACGCAGTATTTT
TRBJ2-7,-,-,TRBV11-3,CASSLGTVPYEQYF,TGTGCCAGCAGCTTAGGTACGGTTCCCTACGAGCAGTACTTC
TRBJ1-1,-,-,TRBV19,CASSQTSETEAFF,TGTGCCAGTAGCCAGACAAGTGAGACTGAAGCTTTCTTT
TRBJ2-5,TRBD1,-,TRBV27,CASSWTGGTETQYF,TGTGCCAGCAGTTGGACAGGGGGCACGGAGACCCAGTACTTC
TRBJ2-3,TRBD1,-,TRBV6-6,CASSYNRGADTQYF,TGTGCCAGCAGTTATAACAGGGGAGCAGATACGCAGTATTTT
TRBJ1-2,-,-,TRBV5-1,CASSLVAGEVYGYTF,TGCGCCAGCAGCTTGGTTGCAGGGGAAGTCTATGGCTACACCTTC
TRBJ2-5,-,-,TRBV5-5,CASSLVGAPSQETQYF,TGTGCCAGCAGCTTGGTAGGGGCCCCTTCCCAAGAGACCCAGTACTTC
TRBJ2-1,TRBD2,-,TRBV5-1,CASSFFSGSYNEQFF,TGCGCCAGCAGCTTTTTTAGCGGGTCCTACAATGAGCAGTTCTTC
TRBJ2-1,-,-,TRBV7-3,CASSLSLGGINEQFF,TGTGCCAGCAGCTTATCTCTTGGGGGCATCAATGAGCAGTTCTTC
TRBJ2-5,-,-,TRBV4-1,CASSQDTGQETQYF,TGCGCCAGCAGCCAAGATACCGGGCAAGAGACCCAGTACTTC
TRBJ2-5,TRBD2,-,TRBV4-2,CASSATTRGGQETQYF,TGTGCCAGCAGCGCAACGACCCGGGGGGGCCAAGAGACCCAGTACTTC
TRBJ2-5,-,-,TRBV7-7,CASSLGGGGDQETQYF,TGTGCTAGCAGCTTAGGAGGCGGGGGCGACCAAGAGACCCAGTACTTC
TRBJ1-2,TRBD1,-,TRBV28,CASSYRTGFYGYTF,TGTGCCAGCAGTTATCGGACAGGCTTCTATGGCTACACCTTC
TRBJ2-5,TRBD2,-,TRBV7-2,CASSIVGGTSGGSETQYF,TGTGCCAGCAGTATAGTAGGGGGGACTAGCGGGGGGTCAGAGACCCAGTACTTC
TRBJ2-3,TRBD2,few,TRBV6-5,CASSYGTSADTQYF,TGTGCCAGCAGTTACGGGACTAGCGCAGATACGCAGTATTTT
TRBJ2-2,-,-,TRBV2,CASLEEVWGELFF,TGTGCCAGCCTTGAGGAGGTCTGGGGGGAGCTGTTTTTT
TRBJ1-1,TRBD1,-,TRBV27,CASRGNRGSDEAFF,TGTGCCAGCAGGGGGAACAGGGGGTCCGATGAAGCTTTCTTT
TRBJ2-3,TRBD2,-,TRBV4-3,CASSQTSGGHTLADTQYF,TGCGCCAGCAGCCAAACTAGCGGGGGCCATACTTTGGCAGATACGCAGTATTTT
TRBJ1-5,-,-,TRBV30,CAWSSRTNQPQHF,TGTGCCTGGAGTTCCAGAACCAATCAGCCCCAGCATTTT
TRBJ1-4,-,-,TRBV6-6,CANSYSGGLNLFF,TGTGCCAACAGTTACTCAGGTGGACTGAACCTGTTTTTT
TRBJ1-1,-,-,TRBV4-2,CASSPLNRGGTEAFF,TGTGCCAGCAGCCCTTTAAATAGGGGGGGCACTGAAGCTTTCTTT
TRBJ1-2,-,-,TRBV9,CASSVTEGRYGYTF,TGTGCCAGCAGCGTCACGGAGGGGCGGTATGGCTACACCTTC